This is a list of T cell receptor beta chains from one sample in a study of cytomegalovirus exposure and HLA in healthy donors. Measured with immunoSEQ multiplex PCR; TCRdb has only the in-frame clones, and not every one. The repertoire consists of over 250,000 clones, with about 86% occurring once and the leading ten covering approximately 1%. The source material was PBMCs. The source of these receptors is a woman aged 18-29 years in good health and CMV-seronegative. CDR3s include the opening cysteine and the closing phenylalanine or tryptophan. The D gene is left open where the match is weak. Clone sizes are given selectively: once, few, many, or a class where the clone is expanded.

clone_size j_call d_call v_call cdr3_nt cdr3_aa
NA TRBJ1-1 NA TRBV19 TGTGCCAGTAGTATCACCCTGATCGGGGGGAACACTGAAGCTTTCTTT CASSITLIGGNTEAFF
NA TRBJ1-3 TRBD1 TRBV30 TGTGCCTGGAGTTCGACAGGGGTCGGAAACACCATATATTTT CAWSSTGVGNTIYF
NA TRBJ1-2 NA TRBV15 TGTGCCACCAGCCGGATTCCAGGGTTGGGCTACACCTTC CATSRIPGLGYTF
NA TRBJ2-7 TRBD2 TRBV7-2 TGTGCCAGCAGAGAGCGGGCGGGAGGTTACGAGCAGTACTTC CASRERAGGYEQYF
NA TRBJ1-4 TRBD1 TRBV30 TGTGCCTGGATGCACAGGGGGAATGAAAAACTGTTTTTT CAWMHRGNEKLFF
NA TRBJ2-3 TRBD2 TRBV5-8 TGTGCCAGCAGCTTAGGCTCTAGCGGGAGCACAGATACGCAGTATTTT CASSLGSSGSTDTQYF
once TRBJ2-5 NA TRBV30 TGTGCCTGGAGCCGAACCCGGGACTGGTTGGAGACCCAGTACTTC CAWSRTRDWLETQYF
NA TRBJ2-7 TRBD1 TRBV4-1 TGCGCCAGCAGCCAAGAGGCCGAGACAGGGTACTCCTACGAGCAGTACTTC CASSQEAETGYSYEQYF
NA TRBJ2-3 TRBD2 TRBV6-1 TGTGCCAGCAGTGATTGGACTAGCGGGAGGAGCACAGATACGCAGTATTTT CASSDWTSGRSTDTQYF
NA TRBJ2-7 TRBD1 TRBV27 TGTGCCAGCAGTTTGGACAGGGCCTACGAGCAGTACTTC CASSLDRAYEQYF
NA TRBJ2-7 TRBD2 TRBV10-1 TGCGCCAGCAAGAAAGGGACTAGCGGTGATGTATACGAGCAGTACTTC CASKKGTSGDVYEQYF
NA TRBJ1-2 NA TRBV18 TGTGCCAGCTCACCGGGGTCCGGGGGCTATGGCTACACCTTC CASSPGSGGYGYTF
NA TRBJ2-5 NA TRBV30 TGTGCCTGGGATAGGAGACGGCAAGAGACCCAGTACTTC CAWDRRRQETQYF
NA TRBJ1-6 NA TRBV5-4 TGTGCCAGCAGCTTGGGACAGACAAATTCACCCCTCCACTTT CASSLGQTNSPLHF
few TRBJ2-7 TRBD1 TRBV5-4 TGTGCCAGCAGACTACAGGGGGCGAAGATGGGCCGGGAGCAGTACTTC CASRLQGAKMGREQYF
NA TRBJ2-7 NA TRBV30 TGTGCCTGGAGCCCTGGGGCCCGGAGCTCCTACGAGCAGTACTTC CAWSPGARSSYEQYF
NA TRBJ2-7 NA TRBV19 TGTGCCAGTTCTCGACAAGATCCCGGCGAGCAGTACTTC CASSRQDPGEQYF
NA TRBJ1-2 NA TRBV5-1 TGCGCCAGCAGCTTAGCTCAGGGTCTCTATGGCTACACCTTC CASSLAQGLYGYTF
NA TRBJ2-7 TRBD2 TRBV19 TGTGCCAGTAGTCCAGTTAAAGTGGCGGGAGGACGAACTTACGAGCAGTACTTC CASSPVKVAGGRTYEQYF
NA TRBJ1-5 NA TRBV19 TGTGCCAGTAGTATTGGTCAGTATAGCAATCAGCCCCAGCATTTT CASSIGQYSNQPQHF
NA TRBJ1-5 TRBD1 TRBV18 TGTGCCAGCTCTCCGGCCGGGACAGAGATACAGCCCCAGCATTTT CASSPAGTEIQPQHF
NA TRBJ1-6 NA TRBV18 TGTGCCAGCTCACCACGAGGAGTTTATAATTCACCCCTCCACTTT CASSPRGVYNSPLHF
NA TRBJ2-7 TRBD1 TRBV30 TGTGCCTGGAGTGTAGGGACAGGGCAATACGAGCAGTACTTC CAWSVGTGQYEQYF
NA TRBJ2-1 TRBD1 TRBV11-3 TGTGCCAGCAGCTCCGGACAGGGGGCGTACAATGAGCAGTTCTTC CASSSGQGAYNEQFF
NA TRBJ2-3 TRBD2 TRBV7-9 TGTGCCAGCAGCTATAGCGGGATGAGAGGCGATACGCAGTATTTT CASSYSGMRGDTQYF
NA TRBJ1-1 NA TRBV25-1 TGTGCCAGCAGTGATACGGTGGGAGACACTGAAGCTTTCTTT CASSDTVGDTEAFF
once TRBJ2-7 TRBD2 TRBV5-1 TGCGCCAGCAGCTTGTACCAGACTAGCGGAGCCTACGAGCAGTACTTC CASSLYQTSGAYEQYF
NA TRBJ2-3 NA TRBV27 TGTGCCAGCAGTTTGGGCTGGGCCCAGGCAGGTACGCAGTATTTT CASSLGWAQAGTQYF
once TRBJ2-6 NA TRBV2 TGTGCCAGCCGCTCTGGGGCCAACGTCCTGACTTTC CASRSGANVLTF
NA TRBJ2-6 NA TRBV29-1 TGCAGCGTTGAGTACAGCTCTGGGGCCAACGTCCTGACTTTC CSVEYSSGANVLTF
few TRBJ2-7 TRBD2 TRBV30 TGTGCCTTTGGACGCGGGAGGCCCTCCTACGAGCAGTACTTC CAFGRGRPSYEQYF
NA TRBJ2-3 NA TRBV5-6 TGTGCCAGCAGCTTGAGCGGTCGTAGCACAGATACGCAGTATTTT CASSLSGRSTDTQYF
NA TRBJ2-2 NA TRBV7-6 TGTGCCAGCACACCGGGGGTTATCCCCGGGGAGCTGTTTTTT CASTPGVIPGELFF
once TRBJ1-1 TRBD1 TRBV28 TGTGCCAGCAGTCCCTCAGGACAGGGATACACTGAAGCTTTCTTT CASSPSGQGYTEAFF
NA TRBJ1-1 NA TRBV6-1 TGTGCCAGCTCAGGGTTTTTCGACACTGAAGCTTTCTTT CASSGFFDTEAFF
NA TRBJ1-1 TRBD1 TRBV6-5 TGTGCCAGCAGTTTCCTCGACAGGGCGAACACTGAAGCTTTCTTT CASSFLDRANTEAFF
NA TRBJ1-1 NA TRBV5-1 TGCGCCAGCAGCCTACGCTGGTCGAACACTGAAGCTTTCTTT CASSLRWSNTEAFF
once TRBJ2-3 NA TRBV7-3 TGTGCCAGCAGCCCGTCTGGCCCCTTCCTCACAGATACGCAGTATTTT CASSPSGPFLTDTQYF
NA TRBJ1-1 TRBD1 TRBV6-1 TGTGCCAGCAGAGCGGAAGGACAGGTCACTGAAGCTTTCTTT CASRAEGQVTEAFF
NA TRBJ1-6 TRBD1 TRBV18 TGTGCCAGCTCCCCCGGGACAGCTAATTCACCCCTCCACTTT CASSPGTANSPLHF
NA TRBJ2-3 NA TRBV12-5 TGTGCTAGTGGTTTGGTATTAGGCGGGGATTACACAGATACGCAGTATTTT CASGLVLGGDYTDTQYF
few TRBJ2-2 TRBD2 TRBV11-3 TGTGCCAGCAGCTTAGAACTAGCGGGAGGAACCGGGGAGCTGTTTTTT CASSLELAGGTGELFF
NA TRBJ1-5 NA TRBV30 TGTGCCTGGAGTGTACTCGGCGGGGGCAATCAGCCCCAGCATTTT CAWSVLGGGNQPQHF
NA TRBJ2-7 NA TRBV6-5 TGTGCCAGCAGTTTGCAGGGTATTACCTACGAGCAGTACTTC CASSLQGITYEQYF
once TRBJ2-7 TRBD1 TRBV4-3 TGCGCCAGCAGCCAAGGGACAGGGGTTGGCTACGAGCAGTACTTC CASSQGTGVGYEQYF
NA TRBJ2-1 NA TRBV6-1 TGTGCCAGCAGCGTGGTGCAGGGTCCATATGAGCAGTTCTTC CASSVVQGPYEQFF
NA TRBJ1-2 TRBD1 TRBV10-3 TGTGCCATCAAGCGGGACAGGGGCTATGGCTACACCTTC CAIKRDRGYGYTF
NA TRBJ1-2 TRBD1 TRBV30 TGTGCCTGGAGGAATGAGGACAGGGGTCAAACCTTTTTTCCTAACTATGGCTACACCTTC CAWRNEDRGQTFFPNYGYTF
NA TRBJ2-7 TRBD2 TRBV7-8 TGTGCCAGCAGCTTCTACCCCCGGGCTAGCGGAGCCTACGAGCAGTACTTC CASSFYPRASGAYEQYF
NA TRBJ1-5 NA TRBV6-1 TGTGCCAGCAGTGCCCGGGACACTTATAGCAATCAGCCCCAGCATTTT CASSARDTYSNQPQHF
NA TRBJ2-3 NA TRBV7-2 TGTGCCAGCAGCTTAGATCCGGGACTCCGCGGAGATACGCAGTATTTT CASSLDPGLRGDTQYF
once TRBJ2-1 TRBD2 TRBV16 TGTGCCAGCAGTCCGGTGCCGGGAGGGGACAATGAGCAGTTCTTC CASSPVPGGDNEQFF
NA TRBJ1-4 TRBD1 TRBV11-3 TGTGCCAGCAGCTTAGATGGGGACAGAACGTCCCCACTGTTTTTT CASSLDGDRTSPLFF
NA TRBJ1-3 NA TRBV5-4 TGTGCCAGCAGCTTGGATTCGTCAGGCTCTGGAAACACCATATATTTT CASSLDSSGSGNTIYF
NA TRBJ1-5 NA TRBV5-1 TGCGCCAGCAGCTTGGAATACAATCAGCCCCAGCATTTT CASSLEYNQPQHF
NA TRBJ2-1 NA TRBV7-2 TGTGCCAGCAGCTTAGGCGGGGCCCGGGTGTCGGAGCAGTTCTTC CASSLGGARVSEQFF
NA TRBJ2-3 TRBD2 TRBV29-1 TGCAGCGTGGGAGCGGGGCCCACAGATACGCAGTATTTT CSVGAGPTDTQYF
NA TRBJ2-1 TRBD2 TRBV11-3 TGTGCCAGCAGCTGGGAGACTAGCGTCTACAATGAGCAGTTCTTC CASSWETSVYNEQFF
NA TRBJ1-6 TRBD1 TRBV28 TGTGCCAGCAGTTCGGGACAGGGGGGCTCCTATAATTCACCCCTCCACTTT CASSSGQGGSYNSPLHF
once TRBJ1-1 TRBD1 TRBV10-3 TGTGCCATCAGTGAGATCCCCGGGACAGGGCGGGTTCGGGCTTTCTTT CAISEIPGTGRVRAFF